The 21 T cell receptor beta chains below all came from one sample that was sequenced in a study of T cells after yellow fever vaccination. TCRdb itself ran the 5' RACE reads through MiXCR, one entry per CDR3 protein. The sample carries around 320,000 distinct CDR3 sequences, around 4.4% recorded once. The specimen comprised PBMCs, sampled 15 days after the yellow fever booster vaccination. The source of these receptors is a young man who received the YFV17D yellow fever vaccine.

This clonotype showed up just a few times. This sequence joins TRBV6-5 and TRBJ1-2, with D tentatively TRBD1 (6 bases). Trimming took off 5 bases at V and 4 bases at J, with 14 bases between the two ends. Germline CDR1 is MNHEY and CDR2 is SVGAGI. This CDR3 has 14 amino acids. CDR3 loop: CASSSRGGGYGYTF. CDR3 DNA sequence: TGTGCCAGCAGTAGCAGGGGAGGGGGCTATGGCTACACCTTC.

This clonotype has a handful of counts. This rearrangement joins TRBV7-9 to TRBJ2-6, with D unresolved. The V end was cut by 7 bases, the J end by 1 base, with 11 bases between. Germline-derived CDR1 and CDR2 are SEHNR and FQNEAQ (reference sequence). CDR3 length: 15 amino acids. CDR3 in amino acids: CASTFWVSGANVLTF. CDR3 DNA sequence: TGTGCCAGCACTTTTTGGGTTTCTGGGGCCAACGTCCTGACTTTC.

This rearrangement joins TRBV14 to TRBJ2-1, with 9 nucleotides matching TRBD1. From germline, CDR1 is SGHDN and CDR2 FVKESK. The V segment lost 4 bases and the J segment 2 bases; nucleotides outside the gene matches: 6. The CDR3 totals 16 residues. The CDR3 nucleotides are TGTGCCAGCAGCCCGCACAGGGGGCCCGCCTACAATGAGCAGTTCTTC. It yields the protein CASSPHRGPAYNEQFF.

This clonotype was recorded a few times. The V gene is TRBV7-2, the J gene TRBJ1-1, with D uncertain. Between the trimmed V and J ends, which lost 4 bases and 1 base, there was a span of 13 bases. The CDR3 is 15 residues long. The germline V gene encodes CDR1 SGHTA and CDR2 FQGNSA. The CDR3 DNA reads TGTGCCAGCAGCTACGAGGCCGGGAAGAACACTGAAGCTTTCTTT. It yields the protein CASSYEAGKNTEAFF.

The table lists this clonotype with a few counts. The chain carries TRBV18 and TRBJ2-2; no clear D. Germline V CDR1 and CDR2: KGHSH, LQKENI. V shed 0 bases and J shed 0 bases, with 11 bases lying between them. The length of the CDR3 is 17 residues. The CDR3 DNA is TGTGCCAGCTCACCACCGATTGGAGCAGCGAACACCGGGGAGCTGTTTTTT. Translation: CASSPPIGAANTGELFF.

This chain connects TRBV18 to TRBJ1-2, with 8 positions matching TRBD1. CDR1 is KGHSH, CDR2 LQKENI, per germline. The junction had 4 bases not matched to a gene; V was cut back by 2 bases and J by 2 bases. This CDR3 is built from 15 residues. The CDR3 coding sequence is TGTGCCAGCTCACCAACGGGACAGGAGAACTATGGCTACACCTTC. Translated, it gives CASSPTGQENYGYTF.

The chain employs TRBV25-1 and TRBJ1-5; D is uncertain. The CDR3 has 12 amino acids. Looked up from germline, CDR1 is MGHDK and CDR2 is SYGVNS. Trimming removed 4 bases at V and 6 bases at J, with 7 bases between. CDR3 sequence: CASSGLGQPQHF. DNA of the CDR3: TGTGCCAGCAGTGGCCTGGGTCAGCCCCAGCATTTT.

This clonotype was picked up many times. The DNA for the CDR3 is TGTGCCAGCAGCTTAGAACAGGGACTGGGTGGCTACACCTTC. This translates into CASSLEQGLGGYTF. The rearrangement joins TRBV7-2 to TRBJ1-2, with D possibly matching TRBD1 (6 bases). Germline V gene data show CDR1 as SGHTA and CDR2 as FQGNSA. This CDR3 is built from 14 residues. Between the trimmed V and J ends, which lost 1 base and 7 bases, there was a span of 13 bases. Full variable domain (rest looked up from reference TRBV7-2 and TRBJ1-2): GAGVSQSPSNKVTEKGKDVELRCDPISGHTALYWYRQSLGQGLEFLIYFQGNSAPDKSGLPSDRFSAERTGGSVSTLTIQRTQQEDSAVYLCASSLEQGLGGYTFGSGTRLTVV.

This clonotype was seen many times. This rearrangement joins TRBV7-9 to TRBJ2-7; 7 bases align to TRBD1. Germline CDR1 and CDR2: SEHNR and FQNEAQ (reference sequence). The CDR3 is 14 amino acids. V was clipped by 5 bases and J by 0 bases; unmatched bases: 4. CDR3 sequence (DNA): TGTGCCAGCAGCCGGGGACAGCTCTCCTACGAGCAGTACTTC. It encodes CASSRGQLSYEQYF.

This clonotype was counted many times. This chain joins TRBV6-5 and TRBJ2-5; D possibly corresponds to TRBD2 (5 bases). With 6 bases removed from V and 5 bases from J, the gap between germline ends came to 13 bases. The CDR3 has 13 residues. The germline V gene encodes CDR1 MNHEY and CDR2 SVGAGI. The CDR3 DNA reads as TGTGCCAGCAGACGTACTAGTGCGGAGACCCAGTACTTC. Translated, it gives CASRRTSAETQYF.

This clonotype was picked up many times. The V and J genes are TRBV18 and TRBJ1-2, with D perhaps TRBD1 (5 bases). Germline V lookup: CDR1 KGHSH, CDR2 LQKENI. V was pared by 3 bases and J by 6 bases, with 14 bases between. The CDR3 runs to 14 residues. CDR3 in amino acids: CASSPGREGNGYTF. The CDR3 region has the DNA TGTGCCAGCTCACCGGGCAGGGAAGGGAATGGCTACACCTTC.

This clonotype showed up just a few times. This chain links TRBV6-5 with TRBJ1-1, with D possibly being TRBD1 (5 bases). This CDR3 is 15 amino acids long. Trimming shortened V by 10 bases and J by 0 bases, and 18 bases separated the two germline ends. Germline V gene data show CDR1 as MNHEY and CDR2 as SVGAGI. The CDR3 DNA is TGTGCCACACACGAACAGGACCGTTTGAACACTGAAGCTTTCTTT. This sequence encodes CATHEQDRLNTEAFF.

The chain is built from TRBV24-1 and TRBJ2-1; D might be TRBD1 (6 bases). Germline V CDR1 and CDR2: KGHDR, SFDVKD. The V end lost 3 bases, the J end lost 8 bases, and 16 bases lay between the germline ends. The CDR3 totals 15 residues. In nucleotides, the CDR3 is TGTGCCACCAGTGATCACCCCGCCAGGGGCGATGAGCAGTTCTTC. Residues: CATSDHPARGDEQFF.

The V and J genes are TRBV12-3 or TRBV12-4 and TRBJ2-5, with D tentatively TRBD1 (5 bases). Trimming took 10 bases from V and 2 from J, leaving 8 bases between them. This CDR3 region has 11 residues. CDR3 region: CATREQETQYF. DNA for the CDR3: TGTGCCACCAGGGAACAAGAGACCCAGTACTTC.

This rearrangement joins TRBV18 to TRBJ2-7, with 9 nucleotides matching TRBD1. Germline assignment: CDR1 KGHSH and CDR2 LQKENI. J was trimmed by 1 base and V by 3 bases; bases with no gene match: 7. The CDR3 length is 16 residues. This chain's CDR3 is CASSPGPGQGSYEQYF. The CDR3 DNA reads TGTGCCAGCTCACCCGGGCCGGGACAGGGTTCCTACGAGCAGTACTTC.

This clonotype was seen many times. V gene TRBV10-3 combines with J gene TRBJ2-7; 12 positions agree with TRBD1. The CDR3 extends over 14 amino acids. Trimming removed 9 bases from V and 6 bases from J; junction bases left unmatched: 9. Per germline, CDR1 ENHRY and CDR2 SYGVKD. CDR3 DNA: TGTGCCATGCAACCGGGACAGGGGGCTGGCGAGCAGTACTTC. Translated: CAMQPGQGAGEQYF.

In its sample, this clonotype was seen many times. This sequence joins TRBV7-9 and TRBJ1-2; D unresolved. V lost 3 bases to trimming and J lost 8 bases, with 10 bases between them. CDR1 is SEHNR and CDR2 is FQNEAQ in the germline V gene (reference sequence). This CDR3 contains 12 residues. Here the CDR3 DNA reads TGTGCCAGCAGCTTCCCCGATGGCGGCTACACCTTC. Amino acids: CASSFPDGGYTF.

This clonotype has ten or more counts. The chain employs TRBV7-9 and TRBJ2-4; either TRBD1 or TRBD2 may supply D (5 bases each). Trimming left V 5 bases short and J 1 base short, with 12 bases between. The germline V gene encodes CDR1 SEHNR and CDR2 FQNEAQ (reference sequence). This CDR3 is built from 15 residues. The CDR3 sequence is CASSHPGTAKNIQYF. CDR3 bases: TGTGCCAGCAGCCACCCCGGGACCGCCAAAAACATTCAGTACTTC.

This clonotype was observed many times. The V gene is TRBV10-3, the J gene TRBJ2-2; no firm D call. CDR3 size: 15 residues. V dropped 3 bases and J dropped 0 bases, with 8 bases sitting between them. Germline-derived CDR1 and CDR2 are ENHRY and SYGVKD. CDR3 bases: TGTGCCATCAGTGAACTCGTGACGAACACCGGGGAGCTGTTTTTT. It translates to CAISELVTNTGELFF.

This CDR3 reads CASSQDWTGVAGANVLTF. Here the CDR3 DNA reads TGCGCCAGCAGCCAAGATTGGACAGGGGTTGCTGGGGCCAACGTCCTGACTTTC. This chain joins TRBV4-1 and TRBJ2-6; the match to TRBD1 covers 9 bases. Germline loops: CDR1 MGHRA, CDR2 YSYEKL. The length of the CDR3 is 18 residues. J was trimmed by 2 bases and V by 0 bases; bases with no gene match: 5.

Ten or more counts support this clonotype. The rearrangement links TRBV27 to TRBJ2-1; 7 nucleotides line up with TRBD1. CDR1 and CDR2 (germline): MNHEY, SMNVEV (reference sequence). CDR3 length equals 14 residues. The trim removed 5 bases at V and 7 bases at J, leaving 8 bases unmatched. The CDR3 coding sequence is TGTGCCAGCAGTGACATCGGGACAGCAAATGAGCAGTTCTTC. This encodes CASSDIGTANEQFF.